This TCR beta chain was obtained from a study of OX40 agonist ivuxolimab in advanced cancers. Libraries were prepared by immunoSEQ multiplex PCR; TCRdb keeps only in-frame clonotypes and omits some of them. The table includes approximately 100,000 clones, approximately 85% detected once. In regard to this clone: Its antigen is still unknown.

The study, taken as a whole, reports: The antigens recognized by the expanded peripheral T cells, that is their antigen specificity, were not determined.

Trimming took 6 bases from V and 6 from J; bases not matched to a gene: 7. CDR1 is SEHNR, CDR2 FQNEAQ, per germline (reference sequence). This CDR3 region has 14 residues. This clonotype originated in an adult with an advanced solid tumor such as melanoma, head and neck, liver or kidney cancer. The sample here was CD4+ or CD8+ T cells sorted from blood, taken in a trial of the OX40 agonist ivuxolimab. This chain connects TRBV7-9 to TRBJ1-1; the match to TRBD1 covers 10 bases. In DNA form, the CDR3 reads TGTGCCAGCAGTTCGGACAGGGGGTTGCCTGAAGCTTTCTTT. It yields the protein CASSSDRGLPEAFF.